Shown below are 17 T cell receptor beta chains from a single sample sequenced in a study of blood T cell repertoires in COVID-19. Assay: immunoSEQ multiplex PCR; the TCRdb copy retains only in-frame clones and omits some. The sample has tens of thousands of clones, around 89% seen once. The sequenced material came from peripheral blood. Receptors were obtained from a woman of 80 years or more with active COVID-19.

This sequence joins TRBV5-4 and TRBJ2-7; a possible D gene is TRBD2 (5 bases). This CDR3 is built from 13 residues. V dropped 2 bases and J dropped 7 bases, with 13 bases sitting between them. The germline CDR1 and CDR2 sequences are SGHNT and YYREEE (reference sequence). CDR3 nucleotide sequence: TGTGCCAGCAGCTTTGACCAACCGGGGGAGCAGTACTTC. This gives the protein CASSFDQPGEQYF. The full variable domain, its missing parts supplied by reference TRBV5-4 and TRBJ2-7, is ETGVTQSPTHLIKTRGQQVTLRCSSQSGHNTVSWYQQALGQGPQFIFQYYREEENGRGNFPPRFSGLQFPNYSSELNVNALELDDSALYLCASSFDQPGEQYFGPGTRLTVT.

The CDR3 spells CASSQTGTSGLRETQYF. CDR3 sequence (DNA): TGTGCCAGCAGCCAAACCGGGACTAGCGGGTTACGGGAGACCCAGTACTTC. The chain employs TRBV3-1 (or the pseudogene TRBV3-2) and TRBJ2-5, with TRBD2 matching over 12 bases. V lost 2 bases and J lost 5; bases outside the gene matches: 9. The CDR3 loop spans 17 amino acids. Germline CDR1 is LGHDT and CDR2 is YNNKEL (reference sequence).

The chain couples TRBV19 to TRBJ1-1; D perhaps matches TRBD1 (6 bases). The CDR3 covers 12 residues. Trimming pared 4 bases from V and 3 bases from J, leaving 6 bases between. Germline V lookup: CDR1 LNHDA, CDR2 SQIVND (reference sequence). The CDR3 sequence: CASSTGDTEAFF. The CDR3 DNA reads TGTGCCAGTAGTACAGGGGACACTGAAGCTTTCTTT.

This clone was recorded once. The CDR3 loop is CASSLPRAGSTGELFF. CDR3 in DNA: TGTGCCAGCAGCTTGCCCCGAGCAGGGTCGACCGGGGAGCTGTTTTTT. The V gene is TRBV5-4, the J gene TRBJ2-2; tentatively, D is TRBD1 (5 bases). This CDR3 is 16 amino acids long. V lost 1 base to trimming and J lost 5 bases, with 15 bases between them. Per germline, CDR1 SGHNT and CDR2 YYREEE (reference sequence).

The chain couples TRBV28 to TRBJ2-2, with 8 bases fitting TRBD2. Germline assignment: CDR1 MDHEN and CDR2 SYDVKM. Trimming removed 5 bases from V and 8 bases from J; junction bases left unmatched: 13. The CDR3 runs 16 residues. CDR3 sequence: CASSLPPGTSLGELFF. DNA for the CDR3: TGTGCCAGCAGTCTACCCCCCGGGACTAGTTTGGGGGAGCTGTTTTTT.

This chain uses TRBV3-1 (or the pseudogene TRBV3-2) with TRBJ1-2; D is uncertain. This CDR3 has 12 residues. Germline V lookup: CDR1 LGHDT, CDR2 YNNKEL (reference sequence). Trimming removed 5 bases from V and 8 bases from J, with 12 bases in between. CDR3 residues: CASSFSEYGYTF. CDR3 DNA: TGTGCCAGCAGCTTCTCGGAGTACGGCTACACCTTC.

This sequence joins TRBV10-3 and TRBJ2-1; 9 bases match TRBD1. The CDR3 is 16 residues long. In germline, CDR1 is ENHRY, CDR2 SYGVKD. V was pared by 4 bases and J by 8 bases, with 12 bases of the junction left unmatched. In DNA form, the CDR3 reads TGTGCCATCAGTGGAACCGGGACAGGGTTTTTGTATGAGCAGTTCTTC. Translating it yields CAISGTGTGFLYEQFF.

Of note for this clone: Germline is not matched at one junction end, which may reflect a read error. J is TRBJ2-1 and V is TRBV7-9; maybe TRBD2 (7 bases). The germline V gene encodes CDR1 SEHNR and CDR2 FQNEAQ (reference sequence). This CDR3 contains 14 residues. CDR3: CAGSPGGGTNEQFF. CDR3 DNA: TGTGCCGGCAGCCCGGGGGGCGGGACCAATGAGCAGTTCTTC.

The chain employs TRBV15 and TRBJ1-6, with 8 bases fitting TRBD1. The CDR3 is 16 amino acids. V trimming: 3 bases; J trimming: 5 bases; junction bases outside the gene matches: 6. Germline loops: CDR1 LNHNV, CDR2 YYDKDF (reference sequence). The CDR3 loop is CATSSRGLSHNSPLHF. DNA for the CDR3: TGTGCCACCAGCAGCAGGGGGCTGAGTCATAATTCACCCCTCCACTTT.

J is TRBJ2-1 and V is TRBV7-3, with a tentative D call TRBD1 (6 bases). This CDR3 spans 13 amino acids. The germline V gene has CDR1 SGHTA and CDR2 FQGTGA. V was shortened by 4 bases and J by 8 bases, with 12 bases between the two germline ends. The CDR3 DNA sequence: TGTGCCAGCAGCTCGAACCCAGGGGATGAGCAGTTCTTC. Its protein product is CASSSNPGDEQFF. The full variable domain, in which reference TRBV7-3 and TRBJ2-1 provide the parts outside the CDR3, is GAGVSQTPSNKVTEKGKYVELRCDPISGHTALYWYRQSLGQGPEFLIYFQGTGAADDSGLPNDRFFAVRPEGSVSTLKIQRTERGDSAVYLCASSSNPGDEQFFGPGTRLTVL.

This clone was detected once. The gene calls are TRBV28 and TRBJ1-1; D call uncertain. Trimming pared 6 bases from V and 6 bases from J, leaving 14 bases between. Germline CDR1 MDHEN, CDR2 SYDVKM. The CDR3 runs 13 residues. This chain's CDR3 is CASRVYGGAEAFF. The CDR3 nucleotides read TGTGCCAGCAGGGTTTACGGAGGCGCTGAAGCTTTCTTT.

The rearrangement joins TRBV28 to TRBJ1-5; no reliable D call. The V and J ends lost 5 bases and 0 bases respectively, with 14 bases between them. This CDR3 has 16 residues. In germline, CDR1 is MDHEN, CDR2 SYDVKM. The CDR3 DNA follows: TGTGCCAGCAGTCATATTCAGGTTAATAGCAATCAGCCCCAGCATTTT. This codes for CASSHIQVNSNQPQHF.

The chain employs TRBV15 and TRBJ2-5, with TRBD1 matching 8 bases. Germline assignment: CDR1 LNHNV and CDR2 YYDKDF (reference sequence). V lost 1 base to trimming and J lost 5 bases; unmatched junction nucleotides: 12. There are 17 residues in the CDR3. The CDR3 sequence: CATSRGNLRGPGETQYF. CDR3 sequence (DNA): TGTGCCACCAGCAGAGGGAACCTCAGGGGGCCCGGGGAGACCCAGTACTTC. The full variable domain, its missing parts supplied by reference TRBV15 and TRBJ2-5, is DAMVIQNPRYQVTQFGKPVTLSCSQTLNHNVMYWYQQKSSQAPKLLFHYYDKDFNNEADTPDNFQSRRPNTSFCFLDIRSPGLGDTAMYLCATSRGNLRGPGETQYFGPGTRLLVL.

The rearrangement uses TRBV5-1 and TRBJ1-4; D is ambiguous. V was shortened by 4 bases and J by 10 bases, with 14 bases between the two germline ends. The germline V gene has CDR1 SGHRS and CDR2 YFSETQ. This CDR3 spans 13 amino acids. Written as DNA, the CDR3 is TGCGCCAGCAGCCACGCTTCACCGGGAAAACTGTTTTTT. Its translation is CASSHASPGKLFF.

This clone has only one observation. This sequence joins TRBV7-9 and TRBJ2-5; 7 nucleotides align to TRBD1. The trim removed 5 bases at V and 4 bases at J, leaving 13 bases unmatched. Germline values: CDR1 SEHNR, CDR2 FQNEAQ (reference sequence). This CDR3 has 16 amino acids. In DNA form, the CDR3 reads TGTGCCAGCAGCCCGCGAAACGACAGGGCCGGAGAGACCCAGTACTTC. Its protein product is CASSPRNDRAGETQYF.

The rearrangement links TRBV27 to TRBJ1-5; 12 positions match TRBD1. The germline V gene encodes CDR1 MNHEY and CDR2 SMNVEV (reference sequence). V lost 0 bases to trimming and J lost 5 bases; unmatched junction nucleotides: 8. The CDR3 runs 18 residues. Here the CDR3 DNA reads TGTGCCAGCAGTTTATCGCCCCGGGACAGGGGGCCTGATCAGCCCCAGCATTTT. Translated: CASSLSPRDRGPDQPQHF.

This chain joins TRBV4-3 and TRBJ2-1, with TRBD2 matching over 9 bases. J gave up 13 bases and V 0 bases, and 10 bases lay outside the gene matches. The CDR3 is 15 amino acids. Germline-derived CDR1 and CDR2 are LGHNA and YSLEER. The CDR3 here is CASSQDLASGKLQFF. The CDR3 nucleotides are TGCGCCAGCAGCCAAGATTTGGCTAGCGGGAAGCTTCAGTTCTTC.